What follows are 12 T cell receptor beta chains derived from one specimen sequenced in a study of glioma-infiltrating T cells. Using RNA template, CDR3s of TCR alpha and beta were amplified with iRepertoire arm-PCR. TCRdb passed the multiplex PCR reads through MiXCR, listing each CDR3 protein once. The sample lists under 130,000 distinct CDR3 sequences; about 28% were seen once. The material sequenced was glioma tissue, nonneoplastic brain tissue, or PBMCs (not recorded which). The origin of the receptors is a human donor with low-grade glioma or glioblastoma, undergoing nonglioma brain surgery, or in good health (not recorded which).

Turning to this clonotype: This clone may be a read error of a much larger clone one base away. The rearrangement joins TRBV19 to TRBJ1-1; D might be TRBD1 (5 bases). Germline CDR1 and CDR2: LNHDA and SQIVND (reference sequence). The CDR3 has 12 amino acids. V dropped 6 bases and J dropped 5 bases, with 10 bases sitting between them. The CDR3: CASRRGWTEAFF. CDR3 in DNA: TGTGCCAGTAGAAGGGGTTGGACTGAAGCTTTCTTT.

This clonotype came up many times. The chain joins TRBV6-1 to TRBJ2-7, with 8 bases matching TRBD2. V shed 7 bases, J shed 4 bases, and the junction held 9 bases outside the gene matches. Germline V lookup: CDR1 MNHNS, CDR2 SASEGT. The CDR3 loop spans 14 amino acids. CDR3 sequence: CASNVGGASYEQYF. The CDR3 DNA follows: TGTGCCAGCAACGTCGGGGGGGCCTCGTACGAGCAGTACTTC.

The rearrangement uses TRBV5-5 and TRBJ2-1; TRBD2 matches at 8 bases. J lost 0 bases, V lost 4 bases, and 6 bases had no gene match. Germline-derived CDR1 and CDR2 are SGHKS and YYEKEE (reference sequence). The CDR3 length is 16 residues. CDR3 coding DNA: TGTGCCAGCAGCACCTTTAGCGGGGACTCCTACAATGAGCAGTTCTTC. Translation: CASSTFSGDSYNEQFF.

This clonotype was seen ten or more times. The J gene is TRBJ2-1, the V gene TRBV3-1; TRBD2 might be the D (6 bases). The germline V gene has CDR1 LGHDT and CDR2 YNNKEL (reference sequence). The CDR3 extends over 12 amino acids. The V gene lost 4 bases and the J gene lost 8 bases, with 9 bases spanning the gap. CDR3 region: CASSPGLDEQFF. Written as DNA, the CDR3 is TGTGCCAGCAGCCCGGGACTTGATGAGCAGTTCTTC.

For this clonotype: Compared with germline, one end of the junction differs, possibly owing to a read error. This sequence joins TRBV6-1 and TRBJ2-7, with D unclear. Germline lookup yields CDR1 MNHNS and CDR2 SASEGT. CDR3 size: 12 residues. CDR3 coding DNA: TGTGCCAGCAGGGACCACTCCTACGATCAGTACTTC. Protein sequence: CASRDHSYDQYF.

This clonotype has a count of ten or more. The chain links TRBV7-2 to TRBJ2-7; D ambiguous. Trimming cost V 5 bases and J 0 bases, with 5 bases left between them. The CDR3 extends over 12 amino acids. Per germline, CDR1 SGHTA and CDR2 FQGNSA. The CDR3 is CASSHSSYEQYF. The CDR3, as DNA: TGTGCCAGCAGCCACAGCTCCTACGAGCAGTACTTC.

This clonotype was seen a few times. The CDR3 sequence is CASSQGTARYEQYF. The CDR3 bases are TGCGCCAGCAGCCAGGGAACAGCGCGTTACGAGCAGTACTTC. The V call is TRBV4-1, the J call TRBJ2-7; the D is unclear. The CDR3 contains 14 residues. V lost 3 bases and J lost 4, with 13 bases in between. Germline loops: CDR1 MGHRA, CDR2 YSYEKL.

The V gene is TRBV11-2, the J gene TRBJ2-7; possibly TRBD2 for D (6 bases). The CDR3 is made up of 13 amino acids. With 4 bases removed from V and 4 bases from J, the gap between germline ends came to 11 bases. Germline loops: CDR1 SGHAT, CDR2 FQNNGV. In DNA, the CDR3 is TGTGCCAGCAGCTCCTCGACTAGTTACGAGCAGTACTTC. This gives the protein CASSSSTSYEQYF.

In its sample, this clonotype was seen many times. The chain couples TRBV18 to TRBJ2-1; 9 positions agree with TRBD1. This CDR3 has 15 residues. Looked up from germline, CDR1 is KGHSH and CDR2 is LQKENI. J was trimmed by 7 bases and V by 9 bases; bases with no gene match: 13. This CDR3 is CASSEGDRDVNEQFF. Here the CDR3 DNA reads TGTGCCAGTTCCGAGGGGGACAGGGATGTTAATGAGCAGTTCTTC. The whole variable domain, remainder taken from reference TRBV18 and TRBJ2-1, is NAGVMQNPRHLVRRRGQEARLRCSPMKGHSHVYWYRQLPEEGLKFMVYLQKENIIDESGMPKERFSAEFPKEGPSILRIQQVVRGDSAAYFCASSEGDRDVNEQFFGPGTRLTVL.

Here the CDR3 DNA reads TGCGCCAGCAGCCAAGATGGCAGGGGGCGAGGCTACACCTTC. Encoded protein: CASSQDGRGRGYTF. This chain links TRBV4-3 with TRBJ1-2; TRBD1 agrees at 8 bases. There are 14 residues in the CDR3. V dropped 0 bases and J dropped 8; count of bases not matched to a gene: 5. Germline V gene sequence: CDR1 LGHNA, CDR2 YSLEER.

Many counts were recorded for this clonotype. This sequence joins TRBV20-1 and TRBJ2-7, with 8 bases matching TRBD1. Germline-derived CDR1 and CDR2 are DFQATT and SNEGSKA (reference sequence). V lost 7 bases and J lost 3; bases outside the gene matches: 8. The length of the CDR3 is 13 residues. As DNA, the CDR3 is TGCAGTGGCGGACAGGGAGGCGGCTACGAGCAGTACTTC. It specifies CSGGQGGGYEQYF.

This clonotype has a handful of counts. V and J are TRBV7-6 and TRBJ1-3; possibly TRBD1 for D (5 bases). Trimming pared 5 bases from V and 3 bases from J, leaving 17 bases between. This CDR3 is built from 16 residues. CDR1 and CDR2 (germline): SGHVS, FNYEAQ. DNA for the CDR3: TGTGCCAGCAGCCTAGGAGGAATAGGGGATGGAAACACCATATATTTT. Translating it yields CASSLGGIGDGNTIYF.